This T cell receptor (beta chain) comes out of a study of blood T cell repertoires in COVID-19 (dated by TCRdb to about 2020). In the study overall: The collaborator samples originated in the United States, Italy and Spain and spanned the acute and convalescent phases of COVID-19. The samples were drawn from two sources: the first 160 participants of the ongoing ImmuneRACE study, and 1,200 or so subjects contributed by 6 global collaborators. Deeply sampled blood TCRbeta repertoires from subjects exposed to, actively infected with, or recovered from COVID-19 were included in the dataset. HLA class I and class II types, where available, came from metadata supplied by the sample provider rather than from assay-based typing. A freely available public database, intended as a resource for researchers studying the immune response to SARS-CoV-2, is where the repertoires were released. The material from the prospective study consisted of cDNA or gDNA derived from T cells, B-cell-depleted T cells, or PBMCs. The sample metadata nearly always contained a de-identified subject ID, COVID-19 status, age in years and sex. General findings and caveats noted by the study authors: Clinical and demographic metadata were provided uncurated, with the amount varying by source and participant.

About this clone itself: The antigen this receptor binds is unknown. Per-base qualities were not stored, and no clone one base away is much larger.

TCRbeta CDR3 regions were amplified from genomic DNA using the immunoSEQ Assay, a bias-controlled multiplex PCR. As for how the authors treated the data: The number of nucleated cells in each sample was estimated by amplification of reference gene primers within the assay. Sequence reads were collapsed and filtered to measure the absolute abundance of every unique TCRbeta CDR3 rearrangement. For each sample, productive Simpson clonality was calculated by taking the square root of Simpson's diversity index across productive rearrangements. Held by TCRdb, this immuneACCESS table contains in-frame sequences only and omits some clones. Under half of the omission traces to an unresolved V gene where checked; the cause of the rest is unknown. The V and J calls and clone size come from that table; D and trimming were worked out from the DNA. Here the sample has tens of thousands of clones; 75% to 85% occur a single time. Roughly 10% of the sample is taken by the ten largest.

One collaborating source in Seattle enrolled patients during active infection and followed them longitudinally through the course of disease. Whole blood was collected in K2EDTA tubes by collaborating institutions according to the institutions' own protocols. For TCRbeta analysis, collaborator samples were shipped as frozen whole blood, as isolated PBMCs, or as DNA extracted from either sample type. The specimen sequenced was peripheral blood. This clonotype was sampled from a man aged 50 to 60 with COVID-19, enrolled during active disease.

The DNA sequence is given as TGCGCCAGCAGTCATAAAACCGGGGATAGGAGTTCACCCCTCCACTTT. Translated, this gives CASSHKTGDRSSPLHF. The chain is assembled from TRBV23-1 and TRBJ1-6, with no reliable assignment of the D segment. TRBV23-1 is recorded as an ORF, its role being uncertain. Trimming removed 3 bases from V and 9 bases from J, leaving 18 bases between the germline ends. Spanning cysteine to phenylalanine, the CDR3 consists of 16 amino acids. Only the CDR3 portion is preserved as DNA: 48 bases, with reading frame beginning at the first base.